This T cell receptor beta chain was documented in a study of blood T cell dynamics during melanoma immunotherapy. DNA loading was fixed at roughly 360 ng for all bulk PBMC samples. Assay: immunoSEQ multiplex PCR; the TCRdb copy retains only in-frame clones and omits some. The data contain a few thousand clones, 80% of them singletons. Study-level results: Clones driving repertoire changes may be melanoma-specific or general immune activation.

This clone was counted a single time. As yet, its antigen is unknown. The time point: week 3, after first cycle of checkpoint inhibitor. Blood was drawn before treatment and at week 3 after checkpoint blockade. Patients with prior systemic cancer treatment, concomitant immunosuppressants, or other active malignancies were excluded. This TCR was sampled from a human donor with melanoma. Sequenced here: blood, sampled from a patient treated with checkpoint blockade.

CDR3 sequence: CASSRTGGYTEAFF. The DNA for the CDR3 is TGTGCCAGCAGCAGGACAGGGGGCTACACTGAAGCTTTCTTT. The chain recombines TRBV7-3 with TRBJ1-1; TRBD1 matches at 11 bases. This CDR3 region has 14 residues. Germline assignment: CDR1 SGHTA and CDR2 FQGTGA. The V segment lost 5 bases and the J segment 3 bases; nucleotides outside the gene matches: 2.